Shown below are 15 T cell receptor beta chains from a single sample sequenced in a study of T cells in Graves' hyperthyroidism and ophthalmopathy. Amplified regions were TCR beta CDR3 sequences from RNA transcripts. The HTBI primer set drove a first-round RT-PCR of the TCR CDR3. A single record per CDR3 protein comes from TCRdb applying MiXCR to the multiplex PCR reads. The sample records some 320,000 distinct CDR3 sequences, around 13% being singletons. Sequencing was performed on blood. Receptors originate from a middle-aged woman with Graves' ophthalmopathy.

This clonotype has ten or more counts. The chain employs TRBV28 and TRBJ1-6; D perhaps matches TRBD1 (6 bases). This CDR3 has 16 amino acids. V was shortened by 5 bases and J by 7 bases, with 18 bases between the two germline ends. From germline, CDR1 is MDHEN and CDR2 SYDVKM. For the CDR3, the DNA is TGTGCCAGCAGTATACAGGGAGGGGCCTGGAATTCACCCCTCCACTTT. Residues: CASSIQGGAWNSPLHF.

Note on this clonotype: Compared with germline, one end of the junction differs, possibly owing to a read error. The chain joins TRBV7-2 to TRBJ2-2, with 9 bases fitting TRBD2. Germline CDR1 is SGHTA and CDR2 is FQGNSA. This CDR3 is 19 amino acids long. As DNA, the CDR3 is TGTGCCAGCTACCTACGACGGGCGCGGGAGGGGTGGGACACCGGGGAGCTGCTTTTT. Translated, it gives CASYLRRAREGWDTGELLF.

Ten or more counts support this clonotype. The V and J genes are TRBV20-1 and TRBJ1-5; unclear D gene. Trimming removed 3 bases from V and 5 bases from J, with 14 bases in between. The CDR3 length is 14 residues. Germline V CDR1 and CDR2: DFQATT, SNEGSKA (reference sequence). The CDR3 DNA reads TGCAGTGCTAGTCGAGGGCGCGTTGATCAGCCCCAGCATTTT. It translates to CSASRGRVDQPQHF.

The chain joins TRBV6-1 to TRBJ2-2; 7 bases are a match to TRBD1. The V and J ends lost 5 bases and 0 bases, in that order; junction bases with no gene match: 9. In germline, CDR1 is MNHNS, CDR2 SASEGT. The CDR3 covers 17 residues. DNA for the CDR3: TGTGCCAGCAGTTTCAGTCCGACAGGGTCGAACACCGGGGAGCTGTTTTTT. Protein: CASSFSPTGSNTGELFF.

This clonotype was counted at least ten times. The chain is built from TRBV2 and TRBJ1-1; possible D gene TRBD1, 6 bases. Trimming took 9 bases from V and 5 from J, leaving 19 bases between them. This CDR3 contains 14 residues. Germline V gene data show CDR1 as SNHLY and CDR2 as FYNNEI. The CDR3 DNA reads TGTGCCAGTTCTAGGGCCACAGGGAGGACTGAAGCTTTCTTT. Translating it yields CASSRATGRTEAFF.

Ten or more counts support this clonotype. The chain carries TRBV7-8 and TRBJ2-7; D gene uncertain. With 5 bases removed from V and 0 bases from J, the gap between germline ends came to 11 bases. CDR1 SGHVS and CDR2 FQNEAQ come from the germline V gene. This CDR3 region has 14 residues. The CDR3 DNA reads as TGTGCCAGCAGCCCGGGTACTAACTCCTACGAGCAGTACTTC. This codes for CASSPGTNSYEQYF.

This clonotype has at least ten counts. The chain carries TRBV27 and TRBJ2-3; 8 nucleotides line up with TRBD2. V lost 5 bases, J lost 5 bases, and 6 bases stayed unmatched. Germline loops: CDR1 MNHEY, CDR2 SMNVEV (reference sequence). The length of the CDR3 is 14 residues. CDR3: CASSRRGGRDTQYF. In nucleotides, the CDR3 is TGTGCCAGCAGTAGACGGGGGGGCCGAGATACGCAGTATTTT.

At least ten counts were recorded for this clonotype. V and J are TRBV12-3 or TRBV12-4 and TRBJ2-5; D is unclear. The CDR3 extends over 12 amino acids. The ends were cut back, 2 bases at V and 5 bases at J, with 6 bases in the middle. The CDR3 is CASSLNGETQYF. CDR3 nucleotides: TGTGCCAGCAGTTTAAACGGGGAGACCCAGTACTTC.

This clonotype was detected many times. This rearrangement joins TRBV2 to TRBJ1-2; D unresolved. Trimming cost V 1 base and J 1 base, with 10 bases left between them. The CDR3 runs 15 residues. CDR1 is SNHLY, CDR2 FYNNEI, per germline. CDR3 nucleotides: TGTGCCAGCAGTGAAGTGGGATCAGTTAACTATGGCTACACCTTC. Its protein is CASSEVGSVNYGYTF.

The chain uses TRBV5-4 and TRBJ1-4, with a possible D match to TRBD1 (6 bases). Germline lookup yields CDR1 SGHNT and CDR2 YYREEE (reference sequence). CDR3 size: 18 residues. V was clipped by 0 bases and J by 0 bases, with 15 bases between them. The CDR3 DNA sequence: TGTGCCAGCAGCTTGGGCCTGACAGGCCTGCCAACTAATGAAAAACTGTTTTTT. Translated, it gives CASSLGLTGLPTNEKLFF.

Only a few counts were recorded for this clonotype. This chain connects TRBV5-6 to TRBJ2-2, with TRBD1 matching over 7 bases. Germline assignment: CDR1 SGHDT and CDR2 YYEEEE. V lost 3 bases to trimming and J lost 0 bases; unmatched junction nucleotides: 2. The CDR3 consists of 15 residues. As DNA, the CDR3 is TGTGCCAGCAGCTGGGACAGATCGAACACCGGGGAGCTGTTTTTT. Its protein is CASSWDRSNTGELFF.

This clonotype has a handful of counts. The chain recombines TRBV19 with TRBJ2-2, with 9 bases that match TRBD1. Losses at the gene ends were 3 bases for V and 4 bases for J; bases not matched to a gene: 3. The CDR3 has 15 residues. Germline V gene data show CDR1 as LNHDA and CDR2 as SQIVND (reference sequence). The CDR3 reads CASSIGQGITGELFF. CDR3 DNA sequence: TGTGCCAGTAGTATCGGACAGGGGATCACCGGGGAGCTGTTTTTT.

This clonotype has a handful of counts. The chain joins TRBV27 to TRBJ1-2; TRBD1 is a possible D gene (5 bases). V lost 0 bases to trimming and J lost 3 bases, with 11 bases between them. Germline-derived CDR1 and CDR2 are MNHEY and SMNVEV (reference sequence). There are 15 residues in the CDR3. The CDR3 nucleotides read TGTGCCAGCAGTTTATCACCGGGGCGCTACTATGGCTACACCTTC. This encodes CASSLSPGRYYGYTF.

This clonotype occurred many times. V is TRBV12-3 or TRBV12-4 and J is TRBJ2-7; D not certain. Trimming took 5 bases from V and 3 from J, leaving 14 bases between them. This CDR3 comprises 14 residues. The DNA of the CDR3 is TGTGCCAGCAGTCCAAGGGTTAAATTCTACGAGCAGTACTTC. Translated: CASSPRVKFYEQYF.

This clonotype has a single count. A much larger clone lies one base from this, so it may be a read error. The genes are TRBV19 and TRBJ2-3; D remains unclear. The CDR3 runs to 14 residues. Trimming shortened V by 1 base and J by 4 bases, and 9 bases separated the two germline ends. Per the germline V gene, CDR1 is LNHDA and CDR2 is SQIVND (reference sequence). The CDR3 loop reads CASSIARASDTQYF. In DNA, the CDR3 is TGTGCCAGTAGTATAGCCCGGGCCTCAGATACGCAGTATTTT.